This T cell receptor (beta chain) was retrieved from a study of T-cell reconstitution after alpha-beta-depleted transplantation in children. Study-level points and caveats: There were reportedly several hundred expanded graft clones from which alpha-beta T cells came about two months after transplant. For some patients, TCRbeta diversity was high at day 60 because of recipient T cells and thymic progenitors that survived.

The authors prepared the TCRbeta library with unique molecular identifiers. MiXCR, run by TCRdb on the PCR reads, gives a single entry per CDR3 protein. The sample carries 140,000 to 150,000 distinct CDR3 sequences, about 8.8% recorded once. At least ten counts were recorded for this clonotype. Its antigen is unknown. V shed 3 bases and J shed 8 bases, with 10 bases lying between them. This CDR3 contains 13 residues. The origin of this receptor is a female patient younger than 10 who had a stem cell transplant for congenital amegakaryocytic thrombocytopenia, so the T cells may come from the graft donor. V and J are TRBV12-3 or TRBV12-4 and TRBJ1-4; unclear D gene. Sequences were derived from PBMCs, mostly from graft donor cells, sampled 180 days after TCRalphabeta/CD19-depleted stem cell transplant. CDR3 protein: CASSFGLVEKLFF. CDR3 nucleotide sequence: TGTGCCAGCAGTTTTGGGCTCGTGGAAAAACTGTTTTTT.